This T cell receptor (beta chain) was obtained from a study of cytomegalovirus exposure and HLA in healthy donors. Primers included in the PCR were 60 Vbeta and 13 Jbeta primers. This table comes from immunoSEQ multiplex PCR, and its TCRdb copy is limited to in-frame clones, with some not included. The table lists some 110,000 clones. The sequencing input was PBMCs. This TCR was recovered from a man younger than 35 in good health and CMV-seronegative.

The CDR3 sequence: CASSEAQGGSNEQFF. The CDR3 DNA sequence: TGTGCCAGCAGTGAAGCCCAGGGCGGGAGCAATGAGCAGTTCTTC. The rearrangement uses TRBV6-1 and TRBJ2-1; 7 bases line up with TRBD2. The germline gives CDR1 MNHNS, CDR2 SASEGT. V lost 0 bases to trimming and J lost 6 bases; unmatched junction nucleotides: 5. The CDR3 spans 15 residues.